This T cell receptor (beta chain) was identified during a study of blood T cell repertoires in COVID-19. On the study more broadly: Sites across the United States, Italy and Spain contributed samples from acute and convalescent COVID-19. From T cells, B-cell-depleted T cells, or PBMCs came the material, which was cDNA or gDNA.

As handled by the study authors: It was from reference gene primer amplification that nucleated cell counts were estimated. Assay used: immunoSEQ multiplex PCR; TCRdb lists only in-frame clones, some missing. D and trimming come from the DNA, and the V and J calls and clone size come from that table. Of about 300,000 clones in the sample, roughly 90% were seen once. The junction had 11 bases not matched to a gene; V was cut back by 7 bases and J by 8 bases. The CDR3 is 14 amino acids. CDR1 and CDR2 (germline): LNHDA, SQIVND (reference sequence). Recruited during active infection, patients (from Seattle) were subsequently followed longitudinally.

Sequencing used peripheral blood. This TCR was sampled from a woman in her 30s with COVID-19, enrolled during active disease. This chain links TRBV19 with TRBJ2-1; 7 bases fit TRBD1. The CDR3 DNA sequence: TGTGCCAGTATTGTCAGGGGGATGGATGATGAGCAGTTCTTC. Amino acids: CASIVRGMDDEQFF.